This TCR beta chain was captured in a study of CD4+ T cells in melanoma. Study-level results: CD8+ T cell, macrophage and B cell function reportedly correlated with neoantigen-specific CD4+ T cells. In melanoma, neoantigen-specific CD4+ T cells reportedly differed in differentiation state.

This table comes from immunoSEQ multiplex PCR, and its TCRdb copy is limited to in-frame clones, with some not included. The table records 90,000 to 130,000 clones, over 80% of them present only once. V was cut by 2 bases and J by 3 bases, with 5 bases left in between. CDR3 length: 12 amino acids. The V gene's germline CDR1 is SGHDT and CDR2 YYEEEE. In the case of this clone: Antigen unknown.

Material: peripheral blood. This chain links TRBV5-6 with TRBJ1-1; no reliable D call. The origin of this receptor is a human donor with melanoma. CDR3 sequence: CASSLPDTEAFF. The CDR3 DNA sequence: TGTGCCAGCAGCTTACCGGACACTGAAGCTTTCTTT. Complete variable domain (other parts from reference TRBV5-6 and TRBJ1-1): DAGVTQSPTHLIKTRGQQVTLRCSPKSGHDTVSWYQQALGQGPQFIFQYYEEEERQRGNFPDRFSGHQFPNYSSELNVNALLLGDSALYLCASSLPDTEAFFGQGTRLTVV.